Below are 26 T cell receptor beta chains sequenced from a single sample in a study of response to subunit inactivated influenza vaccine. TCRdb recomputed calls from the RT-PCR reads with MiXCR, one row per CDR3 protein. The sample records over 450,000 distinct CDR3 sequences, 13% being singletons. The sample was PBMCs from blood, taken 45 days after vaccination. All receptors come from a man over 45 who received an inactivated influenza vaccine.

This CDR3 is CASRNWTEETQYF. DNA of the CDR3: TGTGCCAGCAGGAACTGGACAGAAGAGACCCAGTACTTC. The V and J genes are TRBV12-3 or TRBV12-4 and TRBJ2-5; a possible D gene is TRBD1 (6 bases). V lost 6 bases to trimming and J lost 3 bases, with 11 bases between them. CDR3 length equals 13 residues.

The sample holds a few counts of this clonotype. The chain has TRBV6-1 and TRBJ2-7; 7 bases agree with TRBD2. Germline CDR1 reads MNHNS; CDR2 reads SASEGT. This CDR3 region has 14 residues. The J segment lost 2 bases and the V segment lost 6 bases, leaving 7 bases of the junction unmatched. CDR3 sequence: CASSWGLTTYEQYF. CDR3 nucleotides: TGTGCCAGCAGCTGGGGACTAACAACCTACGAGCAGTACTTC.

CDR3 residues: CASSLSGSIEQYF. The CDR3 DNA sequence: TGCGCCAGCAGCTTAAGCGGGAGCATCGAGCAGTACTTC. J is TRBJ2-7 and V is TRBV5-1; TRBD2 aligns across 8 bases. CDR3 length: 13 amino acids. Germline CDR1 reads SGHRS; CDR2 reads YFSETQ. After removal of 2 bases from V and 6 bases from J, the junction contained 4 bases not matched to a gene.

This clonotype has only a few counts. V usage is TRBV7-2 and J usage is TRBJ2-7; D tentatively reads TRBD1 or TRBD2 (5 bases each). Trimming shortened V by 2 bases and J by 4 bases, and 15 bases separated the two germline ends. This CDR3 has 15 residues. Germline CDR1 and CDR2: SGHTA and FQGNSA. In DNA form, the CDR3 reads TGTGCCAGCAGCTTACCTGGACGAGGGACGTACGAGCAGTACTTC. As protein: CASSLPGRGTYEQYF. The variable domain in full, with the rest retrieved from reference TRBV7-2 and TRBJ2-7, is GAGVSQSPSNKVTEKGKDVELRCDPISGHTALYWYRQSLGQGLEFLIYFQGNSAPDKSGLPSDRFSAERTGGSVSTLTIQRTQQEDSAVYLCASSLPGRGTYEQYFGPGTRLTVT.

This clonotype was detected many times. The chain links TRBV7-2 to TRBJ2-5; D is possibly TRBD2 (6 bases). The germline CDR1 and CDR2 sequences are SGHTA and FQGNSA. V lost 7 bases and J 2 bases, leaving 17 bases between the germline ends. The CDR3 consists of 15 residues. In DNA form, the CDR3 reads TGTGCCAGCACCACGCCGGCGGGACTGCAAGAGACCCAGTACTTC. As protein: CASTTPAGLQETQYF.

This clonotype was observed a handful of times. The CDR3 region has the DNA TGTGCCAGCAGCTCGGGACAGGACCGCTCCTACGAGCAGTACTTC. This translates into CASSSGQDRSYEQYF. The rearrangement links TRBV13 to TRBJ2-7, with TRBD1 identical over 8 bases. V gave up 4 bases and J gave up 0 bases; unmatched junction bases: 5. The CDR3 runs to 15 residues. CDR1 is PRHDT, CDR2 FYEKMQ, per germline (reference sequence).

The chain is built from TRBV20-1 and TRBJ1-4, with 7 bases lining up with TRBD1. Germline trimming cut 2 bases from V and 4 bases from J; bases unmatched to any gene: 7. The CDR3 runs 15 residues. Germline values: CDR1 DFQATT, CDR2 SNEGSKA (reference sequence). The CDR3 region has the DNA TGCAGTGCTAGAATCGACAGGGTCAATAATGAAAAACTGTTTTTT. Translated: CSARIDRVNNEKLFF.

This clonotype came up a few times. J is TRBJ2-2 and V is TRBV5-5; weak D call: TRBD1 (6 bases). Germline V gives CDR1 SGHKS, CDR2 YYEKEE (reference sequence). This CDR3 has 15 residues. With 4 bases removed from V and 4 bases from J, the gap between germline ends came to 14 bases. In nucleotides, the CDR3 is TGTGCCAGCAGCCCGGCTGACAGGCCCACCGGGGAGCTGTTTTTT. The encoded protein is CASSPADRPTGELFF.

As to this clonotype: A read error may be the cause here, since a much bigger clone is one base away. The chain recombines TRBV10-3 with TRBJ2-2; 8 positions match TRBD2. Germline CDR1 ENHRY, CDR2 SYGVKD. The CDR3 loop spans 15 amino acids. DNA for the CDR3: TGTGCCATCAGAGCGGGGGCAACGAACACCGGGGAGCTGTCTTTT. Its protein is CAIRAGATNTGELSF.

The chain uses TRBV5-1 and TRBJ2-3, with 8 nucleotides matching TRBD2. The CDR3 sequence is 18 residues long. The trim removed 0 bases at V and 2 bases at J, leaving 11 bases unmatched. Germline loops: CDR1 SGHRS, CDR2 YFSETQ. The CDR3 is CASSLGAIAGTITDTQYF. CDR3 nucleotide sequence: TGCGCCAGCAGCTTGGGAGCTATAGCGGGAACCATCACAGATACGCAGTATTTT. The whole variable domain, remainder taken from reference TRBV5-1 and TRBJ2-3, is KAGVTQTPRYLIKTRGQQVTLSCSPISGHRSVSWYQQTPGQGLQFLFEYFSETQRNKGNFPGRFSGRQFSNSRSEMNVSTLELGDSALYLCASSLGAIAGTITDTQYFGPGTRLTVL.

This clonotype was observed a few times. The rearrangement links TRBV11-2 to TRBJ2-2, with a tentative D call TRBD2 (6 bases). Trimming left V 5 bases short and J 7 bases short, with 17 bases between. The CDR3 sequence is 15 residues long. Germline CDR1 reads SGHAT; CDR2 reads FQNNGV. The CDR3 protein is CASSPLAGRVGELFF. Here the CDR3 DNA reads TGTGCCAGCAGCCCCCTGGCGGGGCGAGTCGGGGAGCTGTTTTTT.

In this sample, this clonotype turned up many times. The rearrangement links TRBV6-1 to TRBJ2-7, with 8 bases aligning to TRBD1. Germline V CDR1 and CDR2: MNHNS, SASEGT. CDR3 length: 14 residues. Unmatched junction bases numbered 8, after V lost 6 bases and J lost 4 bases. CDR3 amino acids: CASRQGQGVYEQYF. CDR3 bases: TGTGCCAGCAGACAAGGACAGGGTGTTTACGAGCAGTACTTC.

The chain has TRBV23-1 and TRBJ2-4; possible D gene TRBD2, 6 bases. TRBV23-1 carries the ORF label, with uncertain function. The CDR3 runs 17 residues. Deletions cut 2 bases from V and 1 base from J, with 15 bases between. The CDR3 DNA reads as TGCGCCAGCAGTCAAACCGGGACTGGCGTGGCCAAAAACATTCAGTACTTC. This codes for CASSQTGTGVAKNIQYF.

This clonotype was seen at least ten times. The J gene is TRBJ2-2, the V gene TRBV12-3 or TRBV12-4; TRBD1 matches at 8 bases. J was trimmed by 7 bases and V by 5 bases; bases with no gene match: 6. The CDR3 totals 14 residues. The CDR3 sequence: CASSLGQAVGELFF. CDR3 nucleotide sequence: TGTGCCAGCAGTCTGGGACAGGCGGTCGGGGAGCTGTTTTTT.

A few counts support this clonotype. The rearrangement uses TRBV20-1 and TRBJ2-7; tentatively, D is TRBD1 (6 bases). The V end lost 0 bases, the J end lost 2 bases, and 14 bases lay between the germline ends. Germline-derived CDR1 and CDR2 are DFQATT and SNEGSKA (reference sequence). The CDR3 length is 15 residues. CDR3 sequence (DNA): TGCAGTGCTAGAGATTCTTACAGGGTGACCTACGAGCAGTACTTC. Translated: CSARDSYRVTYEQYF.

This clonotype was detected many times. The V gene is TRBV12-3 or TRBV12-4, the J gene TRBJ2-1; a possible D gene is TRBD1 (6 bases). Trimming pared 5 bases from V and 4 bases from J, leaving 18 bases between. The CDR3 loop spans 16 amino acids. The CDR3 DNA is TGTGCCAGCAGTAAAAACCTGGACAGATTATACAATGAGCAGTTCTTC. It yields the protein CASSKNLDRLYNEQFF.

The CDR3 nucleotides are TGTGCCAGCAGTCTACAGGAATCCTACGAGCAGTACTTC. Translating it yields CASSLQESYEQYF. V usage is TRBV6-5 and J usage is TRBJ2-7, with D tentatively TRBD1 (5 bases). Per germline, CDR1 MNHEY and CDR2 SVGAGI. This CDR3 has 13 residues. Trimming took 5 bases from V and 1 from J, leaving 9 bases between them.

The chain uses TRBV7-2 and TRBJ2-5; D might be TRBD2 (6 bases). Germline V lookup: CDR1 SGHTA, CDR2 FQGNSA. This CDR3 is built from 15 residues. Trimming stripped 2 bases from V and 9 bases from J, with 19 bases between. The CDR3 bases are TGTGCCAGCAGCTTAAGTCAACTTGGGGGGAGGTCCCAGTACTTC. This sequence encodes CASSLSQLGGRSQYF.

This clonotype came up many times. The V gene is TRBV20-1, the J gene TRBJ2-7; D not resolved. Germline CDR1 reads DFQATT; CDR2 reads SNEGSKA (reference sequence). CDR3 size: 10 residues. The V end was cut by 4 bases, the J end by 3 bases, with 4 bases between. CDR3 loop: CSAIDYEQYF. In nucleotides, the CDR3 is TGCAGTGCTATTGACTACGAGCAGTACTTC.

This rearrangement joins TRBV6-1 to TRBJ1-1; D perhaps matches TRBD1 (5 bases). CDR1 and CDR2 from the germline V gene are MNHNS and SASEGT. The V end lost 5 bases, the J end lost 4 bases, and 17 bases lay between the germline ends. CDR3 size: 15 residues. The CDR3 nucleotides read TGTGCCAGCAGTCGTCCCTCAGGGTCGGCCACTGAAGCTTTCTTT. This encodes CASSRPSGSATEAFF.

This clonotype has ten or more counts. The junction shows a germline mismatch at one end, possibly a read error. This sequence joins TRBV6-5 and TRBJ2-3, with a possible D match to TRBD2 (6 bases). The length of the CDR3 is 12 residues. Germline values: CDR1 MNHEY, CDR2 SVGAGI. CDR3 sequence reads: CASSHSGGGEYF. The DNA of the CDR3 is TGTGCCAGCAGTCACTCCGGCGGCGGGGAGTATTTT.

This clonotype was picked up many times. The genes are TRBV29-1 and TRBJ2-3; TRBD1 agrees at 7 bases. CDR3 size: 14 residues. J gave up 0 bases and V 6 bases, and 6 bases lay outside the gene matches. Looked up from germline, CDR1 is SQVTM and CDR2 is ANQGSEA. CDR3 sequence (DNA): TGCAGCGTCGCTCTGGGACAGAGCACAGATACGCAGTATTTT. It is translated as CSVALGQSTDTQYF.

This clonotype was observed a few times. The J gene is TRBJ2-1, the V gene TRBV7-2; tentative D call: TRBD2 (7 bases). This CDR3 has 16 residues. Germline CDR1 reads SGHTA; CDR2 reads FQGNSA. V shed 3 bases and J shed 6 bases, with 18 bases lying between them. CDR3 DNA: TGTGCCAGCAGCTTGAACTGGGGGGGCCAAAGCAATGAGCAGTTCTTC. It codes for CASSLNWGGQSNEQFF.

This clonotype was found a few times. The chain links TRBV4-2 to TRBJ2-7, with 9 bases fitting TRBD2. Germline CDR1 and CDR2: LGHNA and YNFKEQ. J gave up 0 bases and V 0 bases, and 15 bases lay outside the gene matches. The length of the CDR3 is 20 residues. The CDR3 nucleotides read TGTGCCAGCAGCCAAGATTCCCTGGCGGGGGGGTCTTTCAGCTCCTACGAGCAGTACTTC. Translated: CASSQDSLAGGSFSSYEQYF.

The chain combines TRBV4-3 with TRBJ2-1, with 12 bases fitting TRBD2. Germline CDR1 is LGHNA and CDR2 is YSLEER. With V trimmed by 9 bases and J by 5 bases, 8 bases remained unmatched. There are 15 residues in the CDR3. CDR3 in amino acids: CARTSGLAGNNEQFF. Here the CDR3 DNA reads TGCGCCAGAACCTCAGGACTAGCGGGGAACAATGAGCAGTTCTTC.

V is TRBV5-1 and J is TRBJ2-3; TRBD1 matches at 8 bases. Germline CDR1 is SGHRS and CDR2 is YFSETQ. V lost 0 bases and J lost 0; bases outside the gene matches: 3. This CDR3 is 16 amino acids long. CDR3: CASSLGTGSSTDTQYF. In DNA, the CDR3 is TGCGCCAGCAGCTTGGGGACAGGGAGCAGCACAGATACGCAGTATTTT. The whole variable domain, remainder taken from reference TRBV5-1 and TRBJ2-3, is KAGVTQTPRYLIKTRGQQVTLSCSPISGHRSVSWYQQTPGQGLQFLFEYFSETQRNKGNFPGRFSGRQFSNSRSEMNVSTLELGDSALYLCASSLGTGSSTDTQYFGPGTRLTVL.